These 30 T cell receptor beta chains came from one sample sequenced in a study of glioma-infiltrating T cells. Amplification of TCR alpha and beta CDR3 regions from RNA used iRepertoire nested multiplex PCR. TCRdb called the multiplex PCR reads again in MiXCR, with one record for every CDR3 protein. In the table there are more than 350,000 distinct CDR3 sequences, 35% to 45% of which are singletons. Sequencing was carried out using glioma tissue, nonneoplastic brain tissue, or PBMCs (not recorded which). The receptors were sampled from a human donor with low-grade glioma or glioblastoma, undergoing nonglioma brain surgery, or in good health (not recorded which).

This clonotype occurred a few times. The rearrangement uses TRBV7-2 and TRBJ2-3; 7 bases fit TRBD2. The V gene end was trimmed by 5 bases and the J gene end by 3 bases; junction bases not matched to a gene: 11. Germline V CDR1 and CDR2: SGHTA, FQGNSA. CDR3 length equals 16 residues. The CDR3, as DNA: TGTGCCAGCAGCCCCCGACTAAGCGGGATGACAGATACGCAGTATTTT. Translated, it gives CASSPRLSGMTDTQYF. The variable domain in full, with the rest retrieved from reference TRBV7-2 and TRBJ2-3, is GAGVSQSPSNKVTEKGKDVELRCDPISGHTALYWYRQSLGQGLEFLIYFQGNSAPDKSGLPSDRFSAERTGGSVSTLTIQRTQQEDSAVYLCASSPRLSGMTDTQYFGPGTRLTVL.

This clonotype was observed at least ten times. A read error may account for a junction end that differs from germline. This CDR3 is CASSSLGLAAF. The CDR3 DNA reads TGTGCCAGCAGTTCCCTGGGACTAGCGGCATTC. The chain uses TRBV6-2 or TRBV6-3 and TRBJ2-7, with 11 bases fitting TRBD2. The CDR3 contains 11 residues. Germline CDR1 is MNHEY and CDR2 is SVGEGT.

This sequence joins TRBV3-1 and TRBJ2-1, with D possibly being TRBD2 (6 bases). The CDR3 runs 15 residues. With 0 bases removed from V and 9 bases from J, the gap between germline ends came to 15 bases. Germline loops: CDR1 LGHDT, CDR2 YNNKEL (reference sequence). The CDR3 spells CASSQEAGFMSEQFF. The CDR3 region has the DNA TGTGCCAGCAGCCAAGAGGCGGGATTTATGAGTGAGCAGTTCTTC.

This clonotype was observed many times. The chain carries TRBV28 and TRBJ2-3; TRBD2 matches 9 bases. The CDR3 extends over 18 amino acids. CDR1 and CDR2 (germline): MDHEN, SYDVKM. V lost 3 bases and J lost 2; bases outside the gene matches: 12. The CDR3 DNA sequence: TGTGCCAGCAGTTTGTCCATAGCGGGAGAGGTGAACACAGATACGCAGTATTTT. Protein sequence: CASSLSIAGEVNTDTQYF.

This sequence joins TRBV20-1 and TRBJ2-5, with a possible D match to TRBD1 (6 bases). The CDR3 is made up of 14 amino acids. Trimming pared 6 bases from V and 2 bases from J, leaving 16 bases between. CDR1 and CDR2 (germline): DFQATT, SNEGSKA (reference sequence). The CDR3 is CSALYGTNQETQYF. The CDR3, as DNA: TGCAGTGCCTTATACGGGACAAATCAAGAGACCCAGTACTTC.

This chain uses TRBV20-1 with TRBJ2-7, with D tentatively TRBD2 (5 bases). Per germline, CDR1 DFQATT and CDR2 SNEGSKA (reference sequence). The CDR3 consists of 16 residues. Deletions cut 4 bases from V and 0 bases from J, with 19 bases between. CDR3 amino acids: CSATTARAVSSYEQYF. The CDR3 nucleotides are TGCAGTGCTACCACCGCTCGAGCGGTAAGCTCCTACGAGCAGTACTTC.

The chain uses TRBV3-1 and TRBJ1-2; TRBD1 might be the D (6 bases). Trimming shortened V by 7 bases and J by 6 bases, and 18 bases separated the two germline ends. Germline CDR1 reads LGHDT; CDR2 reads YNNKEL (reference sequence). The CDR3 extends over 14 amino acids. The CDR3 DNA is TGTGCCAGCAAGGGGAGATTTCGACAGGATGGCTACACCTTC. It yields the protein CASKGRFRQDGYTF.

This clonotype was counted at least ten times. The V and J genes are TRBV25-1 and TRBJ1-2; D is undetermined. V gave up 1 base and J gave up 4 bases, with 10 bases separating them. The germline gives CDR1 MGHDK, CDR2 SYGVNS. The CDR3 extends over 14 amino acids. DNA of the CDR3: TGTGCCAGCAGTGAATCGGGAGGATTCTATGGCTACACCTTC. The encoded protein is CASSESGGFYGYTF.

The V and J genes are TRBV7-8 and TRBJ2-7; D perhaps matches TRBD2 (5 bases). Germline-derived CDR1 and CDR2 are SGHVS and FQNEAQ. Trimming pared 2 bases from V and 2 bases from J, leaving 10 bases between. The CDR3 length is 14 residues. The CDR3 sequence is CASSLRSGPYEQYF. In DNA form, the CDR3 reads TGTGCCAGCAGCTTAAGAAGCGGCCCCTACGAGCAGTACTTC.

This chain links TRBV7-2 with TRBJ2-1; D possibly corresponds to TRBD2 (5 bases). Per the germline V gene, CDR1 is SGHTA and CDR2 is FQGNSA. V was trimmed by 2 bases and J by 0 bases, leaving 14 bases between them. The CDR3 has 17 amino acids. The CDR3 spells CASSLWGSESSYNEQFF. In DNA form, the CDR3 reads TGTGCCAGCAGCTTATGGGGTAGCGAGAGCTCCTACAATGAGCAGTTCTTC.

Concerning this clonotype itself: The conserved closing phenylalanine or tryptophan is absent in this CDR3, likely reflecting a read error. The genes are TRBV7-9 and TRBJ2-7; TRBD1 agrees at 8 bases. With V trimmed by 7 bases and J by 4 bases, 9 bases remained unmatched. Germline values: CDR1 SEHNR, CDR2 FQNEAQ (reference sequence). The CDR3 loop spans 14 amino acids. This CDR3 is CASTKTGAMYEQYL. The DNA for the CDR3 is TGTGCCAGCACCAAGACAGGGGCGATGTACGAGCAGTACCTC.

Turning to this clonotype: A much larger clone is a single base away; this may be a read error. No conserved phenylalanine or tryptophan ends this CDR3, so it is likely a read error. The chain joins TRBV7-2 to TRBJ1-4; D gene ambiguous. This CDR3 comprises 14 residues. V lost 1 base, J lost 8 bases, and 11 bases lay in between. From germline, CDR1 is SGHTA and CDR2 FQGNSA. The CDR3 DNA reads TGTGCCAGCAGCTTAGGTCACGGCGGGGAAAAACTGTTTCTT. Its translation is CASSLGHGGEKLFL.

Points on this clonotype: This may stem from a read error, because a much larger clone lies one nucleotide away. The chain has TRBV6-5 and TRBJ2-3; 9 bases agree with TRBD1. This CDR3 comprises 16 residues. CDR1 and CDR2 (germline): MNHEY, SVGAGI. The CDR3 reads CASRSTGGPITDTEYF. The CDR3 DNA is TGTGCCAGCAGGTCCACAGGGGGCCCTATCACAGATACGGAGTATTTT.

The V and J genes are TRBV6-2 or TRBV6-3 and TRBJ2-1; 13 bases are shared with TRBD2. The junction had 11 bases not matched to a gene; V was cut back by 2 bases and J by 1 base. Germline CDR1 MNHEY, CDR2 SVGEGT. This CDR3 spans 20 amino acids. The CDR3 protein is CASSYARAQLAGGSYNEQFF. CDR3 coding DNA: TGTGCCAGCAGTTACGCTCGAGCCCAACTAGCGGGAGGGTCCTACAATGAGCAGTTCTTC.

In its sample, this clonotype was seen a few times. The chain couples TRBV12-3 or TRBV12-4 to TRBJ1-1, with unresolved D. The germline V and J ends were trimmed by 6 bases and 11 bases, with 22 bases remaining between them. This CDR3 has 14 amino acids. CDR3 sequence reads: CASSSSRARPGAFF. As DNA, the CDR3 is TGTGCCAGCAGCTCCTCGCGGGCTCGCCCGGGGGCTTTCTTT.

The gene calls are TRBV27 and TRBJ2-1; 8 bases agree with TRBD2. Germline CDR1 reads MNHEY; CDR2 reads SMNVEV (reference sequence). V shed 5 bases and J 2 bases; nucleotides not matched to a gene: 8. This CDR3 spans 16 amino acids. The CDR3 spells CASSPLGAGAYNEQFF. In DNA form, the CDR3 reads TGTGCCAGCAGTCCCCTCGGAGCGGGAGCCTACAATGAGCAGTTCTTC.

The chain uses TRBV4-3 and TRBJ2-3; 9 positions agree with TRBD1. Germline CDR1 and CDR2: LGHNA and YSLEER. This CDR3 contains 15 residues. The trim removed 2 bases at V and 4 bases at J, leaving 4 bases unmatched. Here the CDR3 reads CASSQQQGASDTQYF. The DNA of the CDR3 is TGCGCCAGCAGCCAACAACAGGGGGCTTCAGATACGCAGTATTTT.

This clonotype was detected only a few times. The J gene is TRBJ2-1, the V gene TRBV7-3; the match to TRBD2 covers 7 bases. The V gene end was trimmed by 3 bases and the J gene end by 5 bases; junction bases not matched to a gene: 7. This CDR3 has 15 residues. Germline V gives CDR1 SGHTA, CDR2 FQGTGA. CDR3 sequence: CASSLSGGGHNEQFF. CDR3 coding DNA: TGTGCCAGCAGCTTGAGTGGGGGGGGTCACAATGAGCAGTTCTTC.

This chain uses TRBV5-4 with TRBJ2-1, with D possibly TRBD1 on 7 matching bases. The CDR3 is 15 residues long. V lost 0 bases, J lost 5 bases, and 12 bases lay in between. CDR1 SGHNT and CDR2 YYREEE come from the germline V gene (reference sequence). The CDR3 DNA is TGTGCCAGCAGCTTGGTCAGGGGGGAGAACAATGAGCAGTTCTTC. It yields the protein CASSLVRGENNEQFF.

CDR3 sequence reads: CASSTGDTGGPQHF. In nucleotides, the CDR3 is TGTGCCAGCAGTACAGGGGACACCGGGGGGCCCCAGCATTTT. The gene calls are TRBV27 and TRBJ1-5; 7 bases match TRBD1. CDR1 is MNHEY and CDR2 is SMNVEV in the germline V gene (reference sequence). The CDR3 is 14 residues long. V lost 5 bases and J lost 9; bases outside the gene matches: 10.

This clonotype came up many times. The chain recombines TRBV7-2 with TRBJ1-5; 9 positions match TRBD1. Per the germline V gene, CDR1 is SGHTA and CDR2 is FQGNSA. There are 13 residues in the CDR3. After removal of 6 bases from V and 6 bases from J, the junction contained 3 bases not matched to a gene. As DNA, the CDR3 is TGTGCCAGCAGTCCGGACAGGGGTCAGCCCCAGCATTTT. The encoded protein is CASSPDRGQPQHF.

This clonotype was counted a few times. The chain has TRBV6-1 and TRBJ2-1; D is unclear. Germline V gene lookup returns CDR1 MNHNS and CDR2 SASEGT. This CDR3 comprises 14 residues. Deletions cut 5 bases from V and 7 bases from J, with 15 bases between. CDR3 loop: CASSNPTRTNEQFF. The CDR3 DNA reads TGTGCCAGCAGTAACCCGACCCGAACTAATGAGCAGTTCTTC.

V is TRBV20-1 and J is TRBJ2-1, with 8 nucleotides matching TRBD2. Germline CDR1 and CDR2: DFQATT and SNEGSKA (reference sequence). This CDR3 has 18 amino acids. The V and J ends lost 5 bases and 2 bases, in that order; junction bases with no gene match: 17. The CDR3 region is CSALSRTSSLTPYNEQFF. CDR3 DNA: TGCAGTGCTCTATCAAGGACTAGCTCCCTTACGCCCTACAATGAGCAGTTCTTC.

This clonotype was counted a few times. The rearrangement joins TRBV27 to TRBJ2-7; TRBD1 matches 7 bases. This CDR3 has 14 amino acids. V was clipped by 10 bases and J by 0 bases; unmatched bases: 9. Germline V gene sequence: CDR1 MNHEY, CDR2 SMNVEV (reference sequence). CDR3 sequence (DNA): TGTGCCATCAGGCAGAGGGACAGCTCCTACGAGCAGTACTTC. As protein: CAIRQRDSSYEQYF.

This clonotype was seen only a few times. This sequence joins TRBV27 and TRBJ2-1; 10 bases fit TRBD2. The CDR3 is made up of 15 amino acids. After removal of 5 bases from V and 4 bases from J, the junction contained 5 bases not matched to a gene. CDR1 MNHEY and CDR2 SMNVEV come from the germline V gene (reference sequence). CDR3: CASSPSLAGYNEQFF. The CDR3 nucleotides are TGTGCCAGCAGTCCCTCACTAGCGGGGTACAATGAGCAGTTCTTC.

As concerns this clonotype: Since a much larger clone is just one base distant, this may be a read error. This chain uses TRBV28 with TRBJ2-5, with 8 nucleotides matching TRBD2. Germline V gives CDR1 MDHEN, CDR2 SYDVKM. The junction had 18 bases not matched to a gene; V was cut back by 8 bases and J by 4 bases. The CDR3 has 17 residues. Written as DNA, the CDR3 is TGTGCCAGCGGGAGACTGACTAGCGCCTTAAGGGGAGAGACCCAGTACTTC. Its protein is CASGRLTSALRGETQYF.

This clonotype came up many times. The chain couples TRBV27 to TRBJ1-5; tentatively, D is TRBD1 (5 bases). In germline, CDR1 is MNHEY, CDR2 SMNVEV (reference sequence). This CDR3 has 14 amino acids. V lost 3 bases and J 2 bases, leaving 8 bases between the germline ends. The CDR3, as DNA: TGTGCCAGCAGTTTTGACAGTGGCAATCAGCCCCAGCATTTT. This translates into CASSFDSGNQPQHF.

The gene calls are TRBV7-9 and TRBJ2-1; TRBD2 aligns across 9 bases. The CDR3 is 15 residues long. CDR1 and CDR2 from the germline V gene are SEHNR and FQNEAQ (reference sequence). V was clipped by 5 bases and J by 3 bases; unmatched bases: 5. The CDR3 loop reads CASSDSGSVYNEQFF. The CDR3 nucleotides read TGTGCCAGCAGCGATAGCGGGAGTGTCTACAATGAGCAGTTCTTC.

The chain couples TRBV7-6 to TRBJ2-7; D may be TRBD1 or TRBD2 (5 bases each). Trimming cost V 5 bases and J 3 bases, with 11 bases left between them. The CDR3 consists of 13 residues. The V gene's germline CDR1 is SGHVS and CDR2 FNYEAQ. CDR3: CASSPGAYYEQYF. In nucleotides, the CDR3 is TGTGCCAGCAGCCCCGGGGCCTACTACGAGCAGTACTTC.

This clonotype has just a few counts. The chain carries TRBV6-1 and TRBJ2-1; 14 positions agree with TRBD2. V gave up 5 bases and J gave up 6 bases; unmatched junction bases: 3. Germline V CDR1 and CDR2: MNHNS, SASEGT. The CDR3 extends over 15 amino acids. CDR3 DNA: TGTGCCAGCAGTTCGGGACTAGCGGGAGTCAATGAGCAGTTCTTC. This encodes CASSSGLAGVNEQFF.